The T cell receptor beta chain under discussion was sequenced for a study of T-cell reconstitution after alpha-beta-depleted transplantation in children. General observations from the study: Several hundred graft clones that had expanded were reportedly the source of alpha-beta T cells about two months after transplant. It was surviving recipient T cells and thymic progenitors that gave some patients high TCRbeta diversity at day 60.

With respect to this clonotype: Its specificity is not known.

The TCRbeta library was prepared with unique molecular identifiers. TCRdb ran MiXCR on the PCR reads and lists one entry per CDR3 protein. The sample has about 980,000 distinct CDR3 sequences, around 30% seen once. V lost 6 bases and J lost 5, with 14 bases in between. The CDR3 consists of 15 residues. The chain is built from TRBV12-3 or TRBV12-4 and TRBJ1-6, with a possible D match to TRBD1 (6 bases). Material: PBMCs, mostly from graft donor cells, obtained 360 days after TCRalphabeta/CD19-depleted stem cell transplant. The TCR comes from a boy in the first two years of life who had a stem cell transplant for SCID, so the T cells may come from the graft donor. CDR3 loop: CASRGPGHNNSPLHF. CDR3 sequence (DNA): TGTGCCAGCAGAGGACCGGGACACAATAATTCACCCCTCCACTTT.